Given below is one T cell receptor (beta chain) in context. The target antigen is unknown. The junction had 7 bases not matched to a gene; V was cut back by 2 bases and J by 3 bases. CDR1 SGHRS and CDR2 YFSETQ come from the germline V gene. CDR3 length: 16 amino acids. This sample stems from a study of cytomegalovirus exposure and HLA in healthy donors. Study-level points and caveats: Later work found most CMV-associated TCR beta chains apparently HLA-restricted. Sequencing probably produced one cluster of sequence variants that were highly shared. Among TCR sequences, most were rare, though some public TCRs appeared in many donors.

PCR amplification relied on 60 Vbeta primers (plus 13 Jbeta primers). Sequencing used immunoSEQ multiplex PCR; TCRdb keeps in-frame clones, though not all of them. The sample carries around 190,000 clones, roughly 80% recorded once. The specimen was PBMCs. The origin of this receptor is a woman in her thirties in good health and CMV-seronegative. The J gene is TRBJ2-7, the V gene TRBV5-1; 11 bases match TRBD2. The DNA for the CDR3 is TGCGCCAGCAGCTTAAAATCGGGACTAGCGGTCTACGAGCAGTACTTC. This gives the protein CASSLKSGLAVYEQYF.